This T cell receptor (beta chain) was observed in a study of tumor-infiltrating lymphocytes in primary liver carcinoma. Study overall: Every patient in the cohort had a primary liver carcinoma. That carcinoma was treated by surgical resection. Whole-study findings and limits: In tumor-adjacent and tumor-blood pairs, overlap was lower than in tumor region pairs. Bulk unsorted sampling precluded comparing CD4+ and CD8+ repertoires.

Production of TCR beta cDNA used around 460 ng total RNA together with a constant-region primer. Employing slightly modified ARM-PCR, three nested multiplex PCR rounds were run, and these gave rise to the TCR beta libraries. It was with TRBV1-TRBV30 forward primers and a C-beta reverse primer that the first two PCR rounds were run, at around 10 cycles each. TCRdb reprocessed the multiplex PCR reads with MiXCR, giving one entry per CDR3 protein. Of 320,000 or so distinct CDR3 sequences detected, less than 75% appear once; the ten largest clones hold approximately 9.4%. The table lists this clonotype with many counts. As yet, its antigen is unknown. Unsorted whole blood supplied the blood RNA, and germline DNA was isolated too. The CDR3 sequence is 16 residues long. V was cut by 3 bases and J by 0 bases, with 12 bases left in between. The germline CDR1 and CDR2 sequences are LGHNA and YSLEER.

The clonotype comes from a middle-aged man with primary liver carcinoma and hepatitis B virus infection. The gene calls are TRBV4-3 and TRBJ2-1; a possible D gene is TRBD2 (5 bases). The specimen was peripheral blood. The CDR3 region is CASSHDYRSSYNEQFF. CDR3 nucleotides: TGCGCCAGCAGCCATGACTACCGAAGCTCCTACAATGAGCAGTTCTTC.